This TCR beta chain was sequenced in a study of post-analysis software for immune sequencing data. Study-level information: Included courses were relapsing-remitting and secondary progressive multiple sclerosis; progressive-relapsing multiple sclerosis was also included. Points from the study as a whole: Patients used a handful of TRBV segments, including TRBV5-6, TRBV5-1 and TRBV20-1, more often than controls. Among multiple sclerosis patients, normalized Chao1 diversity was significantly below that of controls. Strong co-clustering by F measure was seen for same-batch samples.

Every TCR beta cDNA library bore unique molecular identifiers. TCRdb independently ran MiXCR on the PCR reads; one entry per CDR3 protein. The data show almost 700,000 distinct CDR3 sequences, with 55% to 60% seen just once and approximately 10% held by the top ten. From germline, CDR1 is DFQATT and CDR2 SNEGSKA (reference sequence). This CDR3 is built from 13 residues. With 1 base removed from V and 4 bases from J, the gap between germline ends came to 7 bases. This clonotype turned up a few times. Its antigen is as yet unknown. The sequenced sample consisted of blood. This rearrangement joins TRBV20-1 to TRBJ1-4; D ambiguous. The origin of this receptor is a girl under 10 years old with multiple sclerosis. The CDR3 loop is CSARAGRNEKLFF. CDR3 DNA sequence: TGCAGTGCTAGAGCCGGACGTAATGAAAAACTGTTTTTT.